This TCR beta chain was identified in a study of blood T cell repertoires in COVID-19. About the research overall: Acute-phase and convalescent COVID-19 samples originated in the United States, Italy and Spain.

The CDR3 is 14 amino acids. Trimming left V 2 bases short and J 2 bases short, with 7 bases between. Per germline, CDR1 MNHEY and CDR2 SMNVEV (reference sequence). Authors' analysis steps: Scientists estimated how many nucleated cells there were by amplifying reference gene primers. Assay: immunoSEQ multiplex PCR; the TCRdb copy retains only in-frame clones and omits some. Clonal size and the V and J genes are those of that table, whereas D and trimming came from the DNA. The data hold about 190,000 clones, with about 85% observed a single time. This TCR was sampled from a woman aged 25-40 years with active or convalescent COVID-19. This sequence joins TRBV27 and TRBJ1-5; D is unclear. Sequencing was done on a sample of peripheral blood. Here the CDR3 DNA reads TGTGCCAGCAGTTTAAGCGGGGGCAATCAGCCCCAGCATTTT. Amino acid sequence: CASSLSGGNQPQHF.